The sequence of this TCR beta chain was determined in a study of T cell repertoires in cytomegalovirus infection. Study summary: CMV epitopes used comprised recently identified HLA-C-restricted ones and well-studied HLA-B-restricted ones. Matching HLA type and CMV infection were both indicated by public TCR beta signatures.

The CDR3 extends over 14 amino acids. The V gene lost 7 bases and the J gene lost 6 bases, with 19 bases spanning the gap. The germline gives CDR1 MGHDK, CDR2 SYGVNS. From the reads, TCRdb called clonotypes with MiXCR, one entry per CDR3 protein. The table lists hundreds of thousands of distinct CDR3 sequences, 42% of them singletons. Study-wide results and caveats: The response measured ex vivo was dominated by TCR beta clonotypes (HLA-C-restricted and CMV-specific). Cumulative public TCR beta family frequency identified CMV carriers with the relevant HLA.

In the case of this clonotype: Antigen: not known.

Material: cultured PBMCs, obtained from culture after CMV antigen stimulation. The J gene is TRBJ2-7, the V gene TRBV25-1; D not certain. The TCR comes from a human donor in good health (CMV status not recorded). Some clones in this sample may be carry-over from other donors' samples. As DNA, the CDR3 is TGTGCCAGCAACCAGACGCTGAAGAAGGGCGAGCAGTACTTC. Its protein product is CASNQTLKKGEQYF.